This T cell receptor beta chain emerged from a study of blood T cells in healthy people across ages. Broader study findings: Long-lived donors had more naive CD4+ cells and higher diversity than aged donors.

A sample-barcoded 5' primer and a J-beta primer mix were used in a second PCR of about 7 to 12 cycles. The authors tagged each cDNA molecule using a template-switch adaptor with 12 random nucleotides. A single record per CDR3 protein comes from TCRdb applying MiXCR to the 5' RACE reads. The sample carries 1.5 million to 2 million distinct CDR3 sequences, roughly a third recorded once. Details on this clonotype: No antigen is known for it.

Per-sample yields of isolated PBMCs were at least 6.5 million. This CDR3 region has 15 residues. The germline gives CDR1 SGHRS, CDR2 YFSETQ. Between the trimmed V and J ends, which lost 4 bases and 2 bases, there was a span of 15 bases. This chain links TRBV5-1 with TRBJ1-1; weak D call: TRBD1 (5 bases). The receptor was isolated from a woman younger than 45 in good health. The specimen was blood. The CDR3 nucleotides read TGCGCCAGCAGCACCCGGGACGGCGGAAACACTGAAGCTTTCTTT. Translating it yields CASSTRDGGNTEAFF.